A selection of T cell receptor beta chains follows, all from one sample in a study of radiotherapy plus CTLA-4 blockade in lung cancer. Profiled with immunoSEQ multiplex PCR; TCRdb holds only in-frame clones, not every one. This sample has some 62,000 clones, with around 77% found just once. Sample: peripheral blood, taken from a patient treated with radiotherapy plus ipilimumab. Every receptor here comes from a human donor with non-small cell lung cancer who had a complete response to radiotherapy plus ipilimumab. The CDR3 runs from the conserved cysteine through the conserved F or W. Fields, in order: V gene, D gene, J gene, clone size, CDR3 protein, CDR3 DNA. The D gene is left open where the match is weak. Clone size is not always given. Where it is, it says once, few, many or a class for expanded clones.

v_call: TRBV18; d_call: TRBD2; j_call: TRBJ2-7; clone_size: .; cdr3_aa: CASSPGLAGGQTFKPYEQYF; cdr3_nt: TGTGCCAGCTCACCGGGACTAGCGGGGGGGCAAACCTTTAAACCCTACGAGCAGTACTTC
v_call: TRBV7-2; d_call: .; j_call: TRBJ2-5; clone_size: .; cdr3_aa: CASSATETQYF; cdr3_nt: TGTGCCAGCAGCGCCACAGAGACCCAGTACTTC
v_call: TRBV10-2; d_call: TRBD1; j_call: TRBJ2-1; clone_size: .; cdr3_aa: CATRTGQGGNEQFF; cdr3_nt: TGCGCCACTCGGACGGGACAGGGAGGGAATGAGCAGTTCTTC
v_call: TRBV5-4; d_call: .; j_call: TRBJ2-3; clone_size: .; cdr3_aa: CASSFVAGVSDTQYF; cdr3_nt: TGTGCCAGCAGCTTTGTGGCAGGGGTTTCTGATACGCAGTATTTT
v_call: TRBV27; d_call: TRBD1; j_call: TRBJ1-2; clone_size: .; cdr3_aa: CASSLGQGFGYTF; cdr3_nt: TGTGCCAGCAGTTTAGGACAGGGGTTTGGCTACACCTTC
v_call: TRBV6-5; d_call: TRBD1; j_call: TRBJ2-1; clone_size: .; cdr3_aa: CASIKLDRGTEQFF; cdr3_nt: TGTGCCAGCATTAAACTGGACAGGGGGACCGAGCAGTTCTTC
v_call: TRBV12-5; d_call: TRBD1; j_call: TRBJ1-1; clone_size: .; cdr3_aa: CASGLGKPRQGEPNTEAFF; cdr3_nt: TGTGCTAGTGGTTTGGGTAAACCTAGACAGGGAGAGCCTAACACTGAAGCTTTCTTT
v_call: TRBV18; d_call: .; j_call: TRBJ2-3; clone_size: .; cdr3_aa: CASSPGNTQYF; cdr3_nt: TGTGCCAGCTCACCAGGAAATACGCAGTATTTT
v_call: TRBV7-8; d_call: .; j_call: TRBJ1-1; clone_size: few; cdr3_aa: CASSFRRGNTEAFF; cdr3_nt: TGTGCCAGCAGCTTCCGCAGGGGGAACACTGAAGCTTTCTTT
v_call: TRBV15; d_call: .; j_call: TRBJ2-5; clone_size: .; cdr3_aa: CATSGRGGETQYF; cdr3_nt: TGTGCCACCAGCGGGCGGGGAGGAGAGACCCAGTACTTC
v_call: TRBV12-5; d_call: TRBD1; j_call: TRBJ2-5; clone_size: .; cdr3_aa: CASGLGQGTRGETQYF; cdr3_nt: TGTGCTAGTGGCCTGGGACAGGGTACCCGAGGGGAGACCCAGTACTTC
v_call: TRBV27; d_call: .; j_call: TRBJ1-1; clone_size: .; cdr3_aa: CASSWEGRSNTEAFF; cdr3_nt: TGTGCCAGCAGTTGGGAGGGCAGGAGTAACACTGAAGCTTTCTTT
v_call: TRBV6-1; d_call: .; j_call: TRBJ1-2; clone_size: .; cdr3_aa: CASSSGGIYGYTF; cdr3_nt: TGTGCCAGCAGCTCCGGGGGTATCTATGGCTACACCTTC
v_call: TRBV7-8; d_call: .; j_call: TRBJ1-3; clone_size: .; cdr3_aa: CASSPNYMGGNTIYF; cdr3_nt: TGTGCCAGCAGCCCTAACTACATGGGGGGAAACACCATATATTTT
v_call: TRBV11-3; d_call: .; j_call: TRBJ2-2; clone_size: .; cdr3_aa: CASRVRGTGELFF; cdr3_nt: TGTGCCAGCAGGGTTAGGGGCACCGGGGAGCTGTTTTTT
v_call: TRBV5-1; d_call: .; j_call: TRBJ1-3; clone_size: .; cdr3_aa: CASSSEGNTIYF; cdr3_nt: TGCGCCAGCAGCTCCGAGGGAAACACCATATATTTT
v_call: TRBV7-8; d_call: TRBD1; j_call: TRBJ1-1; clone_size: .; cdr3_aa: CASSFRQGTVEAFF; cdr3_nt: TGTGCCAGCAGCTTCCGACAGGGAACCGTTGAAGCTTTCTTT
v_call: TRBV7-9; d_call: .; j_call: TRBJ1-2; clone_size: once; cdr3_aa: CASSLLQGGLVNYGYTF; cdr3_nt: TGTGCCAGCAGCTTATTACAGGGAGGTTTAGTTAACTATGGCTACACCTTC
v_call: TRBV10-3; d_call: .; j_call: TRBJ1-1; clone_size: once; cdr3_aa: CAISETKSAEAFF; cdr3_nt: TGTGCCATCAGTGAGACAAAATCGGCTGAAGCTTTCTTT
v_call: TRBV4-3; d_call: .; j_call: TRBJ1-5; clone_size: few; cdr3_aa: CASSQDMGWQPQHF; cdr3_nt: TGCGCCAGCAGCCAAGATATGGGGTGGCAGCCCCAGCATTTT
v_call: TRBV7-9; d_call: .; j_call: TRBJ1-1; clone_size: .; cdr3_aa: CASSSEPRTEAFF; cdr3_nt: TGTGCCAGCAGCTCAGAGCCTCGGACTGAAGCTTTCTTT
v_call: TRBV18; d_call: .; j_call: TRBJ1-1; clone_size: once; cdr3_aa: CASSIVNTEAFF; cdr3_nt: TGTGCCAGCTCAATAGTGAACACTGAAGCTTTCTTT
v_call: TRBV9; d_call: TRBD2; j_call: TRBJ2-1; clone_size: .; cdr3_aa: CASSVGTSTYNEQFF; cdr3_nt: TGTGCCAGCAGCGTGGGGACTAGCACCTACAATGAGCAGTTCTTC